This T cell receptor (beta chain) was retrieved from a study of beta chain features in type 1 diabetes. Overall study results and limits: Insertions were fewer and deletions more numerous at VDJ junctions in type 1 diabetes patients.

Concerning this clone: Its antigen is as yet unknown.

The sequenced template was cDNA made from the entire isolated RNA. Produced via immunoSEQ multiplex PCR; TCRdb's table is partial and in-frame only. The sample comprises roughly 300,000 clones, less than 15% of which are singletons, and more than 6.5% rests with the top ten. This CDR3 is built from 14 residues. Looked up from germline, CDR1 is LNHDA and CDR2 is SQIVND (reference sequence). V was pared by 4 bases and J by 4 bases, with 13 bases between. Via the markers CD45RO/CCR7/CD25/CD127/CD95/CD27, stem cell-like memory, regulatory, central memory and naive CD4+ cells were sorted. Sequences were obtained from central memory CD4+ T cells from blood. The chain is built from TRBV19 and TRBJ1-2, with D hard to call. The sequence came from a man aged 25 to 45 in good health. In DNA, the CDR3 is TGTGCCAGTAGTAGTTGGGAACCGGTCTATGGCTACACCTTC. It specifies CASSSWEPVYGYTF.